This T cell receptor (beta chain) derives from a study of blood T cell repertoires in COVID-19. On the study more broadly: COVID-19 samples, acute and convalescent, were from the United States, Italy and Spain. The cDNA or gDNA used as material had been derived from T cells, B-cell-depleted T cells, or PBMCs.

This CDR3 contains 12 residues. Germline values: CDR1 MDHEN, CDR2 SYDVKM. The ends were cut back, 1 base at V and 7 bases at J, with 6 bases in the middle. Profiling relied on immunoSEQ multiplex PCR, and the TCRdb table lists in-frame clones only, not all of them. The sample contains about 110,000 clones, roughly 84% of which appear only once. The clonotype originates from a human donor in a cohort sampled during active COVID-19. The sequenced sample consisted of peripheral blood. J is TRBJ2-3 and V is TRBV28; D not resolved. The CDR3, as DNA: TGTGCCAGCAGTTTATCTAGAAATACGCAGTATTTT. Protein sequence: CASSLSRNTQYF. Combining the CDR3 with reference TRBV28 and TRBJ2-3 gives the whole variable domain DVKVTQSSRYLVKRTGEKVFLECVQDMDHENMFWYRQDPGLGLRLIYFSYDVKMKEKGDIPEGYSVSREKKERFSLILESASTNQTSMYLCASSLSRNTQYFGPGTRLTVL.